The T cell receptor beta chain described here comes from a study of blood T cells in healthy people across ages. Through a sample-barcoded 5' primer and a J-beta primer mix, a second PCR was run for about 6 to 11 cycles. One entry per CDR3 protein results from TCRdb running MiXCR on the 5' RACE reads. Among 1.5 million to 2 million distinct CDR3 sequences listed, 28% were seen once. The CDR3 is 13 residues long. V was cut by 3 bases and J by 8 bases, with 12 bases left in between. Germline V gene lookup returns CDR1 SNHLY and CDR2 FYNNEI. The sample comprised blood. The chain couples TRBV2 to TRBJ2-3, with a possible D match to TRBD1 (5 bases). The TCR originated in a woman younger than 45 in good health. The CDR3, as DNA: TGTGCCAGCAGTGACCAGGGTCCCGGTACGCAGTATTTT. Its translation: CASSDQGPGTQYF.